This T cell receptor beta chain stems from a study of CD8+ T cells in alopecia areata. The authors extracted RNA and reverse transcribed it into cDNA as the sequencing template. Sequencing was performed with immunoSEQ multiplex PCR; in TCRdb, only in-frame clones are kept and a portion is missing. The repertoire has about 200,000 clones, about 56% of them found once; the top ten carry 4.5% to 6%. Sorted out of PBMCs were CD4+ T cells and CD8+ T cells. With regard to this clone: Its antigen is still unknown.

General observations from the study: Among patients, TCR sharing was less clear than in mice, a difference possibly due in part to HLA diversity in the patient population. Compared with normal scalp, lesional scalp had higher clonality and more expanded CD8+ clones. Sequenced scalp T cells also include alphabeta T cells resident in normal skin.

The TCR comes from a human donor in good health. Material: CD8+ T cells sorted from blood.

This CDR3 reads CASGWGGSYNEQFF. CDR3 sequence (DNA): TGTGCCAGCGGATGGGGGGGTTCCTACAATGAGCAGTTCTTC. The chain carries TRBV28 and TRBJ2-1; 7 bases fit TRBD2. The germline V gene has CDR1 MDHEN and CDR2 SYDVKM. J gave up 1 base and V 8 bases, and 5 bases lay outside the gene matches. CDR3 size: 14 residues.